This is a list of T cell receptor beta chains from one sample in a study of T cell responses to AZD1222 COVID-19 vaccine. The repertoire was sequenced with immunoSEQ multiplex PCR; TCRdb's copy has only in-frame clones and lacks some. The sample lists about 99,000 clones; more than 75% were seen once. Sample: peripheral blood, taken 28 days after the second dose of the MenACWY control vaccine. The receptors stem from an adult who received the MenACWY meningococcal vaccine as a control. Both conserved end residues are part of each CDR3. A D gene is named only where the DNA matches it firmly. The size of a clone is reported for some rows only, either as once, few or many, or as a class for expanded clones.

>TRBJ1-1|.|TRBV3-1/TRBV3-2|.
TGTGCCAGCAGCCACCCCCTGTCTCGAGGTCTTGCTTTCTTT
CASSHPLSRGLAFF
>TRBJ2-3|.|TRBV6-2/TRBV6-3|TRBD2
TGTGCCAGCAGTTACGGGGGGGGGACAGATACGCAGTATTTT
CASSYGGGTDTQYF
>TRBJ2-3|.|TRBV24-1|TRBD1
TGTGCCACCAGCGACCGGGACAGGGCTCTGGATACGCAGTATTTT
CATSDRDRALDTQYF
>TRBJ2-2|.|TRBV7-2|TRBD2
TGTGCCAGCAGCTCCAAGCCGGGACTAGCCGGGGAGCTGTTTTTT
CASSSKPGLAGELFF
>TRBJ2-7|.|TRBV5-6|.
TGTGCCAGCAGCGGGGGGTCGTGGGAGCAGTACTTC
CASSGGSWEQYF
>TRBJ1-2|few|TRBV4-3|.
TGCGCCAGCAGCCAAGAAGTGGCAGTACATAGTGGCTACACCTTC
CASSQEVAVHSGYTF
>TRBJ1-4|.|TRBV2|TRBD1
TGTGCCAGCAGTAAACAGGGGCAGAATGAAAAACTGTTTTTT
CASSKQGQNEKLFF
>TRBJ1-5|.|TRBV7-8|.
TGTGCCAGCAGCTTACTGGATCAGCCCCAGCATTTT
CASSLLDQPQHF
>TRBJ1-2|.|TRBV6-5|TRBD1
TGTGCCAGCCGACCGACAGGGAAGGATTTAGGCTACACCTTC
CASRPTGKDLGYTF
>TRBJ2-7|.|TRBV6-1|TRBD1
TGTGCCAGCAGTGATGAGGACAGGGGGGCCTACGAGCAGTACTTC
CASSDEDRGAYEQYF
>TRBJ2-7|.|TRBV5-6|TRBD1
TGTGCCAGCAGCTCTACCGGGACAGGTACCTACGAGCAGTACTTC
CASSSTGTGTYEQYF
>TRBJ1-2|.|TRBV24-1|.
TGTGCCACCAGTGATTTTGACATTCCCTATGGCTACACCTTC
CATSDFDIPYGYTF
>TRBJ2-4|few|TRBV28|TRBD1
TGTGCCAGCAGTTTAATCACAGGGGGAAAAAACATTCAGTACTTC
CASSLITGGKNIQYF
>TRBJ1-2|.|TRBV5-4|.
TGTGCCAGCAGCTTGACGCTCTATGGCTACACCTTC
CASSLTLYGYTF
>TRBJ1-2|.|TRBV18|TRBD1
TGTGCCAGCTCACCATCCGGGACAGGGGATGGCTACACCTTC
CASSPSGTGDGYTF
>TRBJ2-5|.|TRBV5-4|.
TGTGCCAGCAGCAAGGATTCCCTCCTATACGGGGCCCAGTACTTC
CASSKDSLLYGAQYF
>TRBJ1-6|.|TRBV7-6|TRBD1
TGTGCCAGCAGCTCAGAGACAGGGGGCCAATATAATTCACCCCTCCACTTT
CASSSETGGQYNSPLHF
>TRBJ1-5|.|TRBV7-9|TRBD1
TGTGCCAGCAGCTCCGGGACAGGGTACAATCAGCCCCAGCATTTT
CASSSGTGYNQPQHF
>TRBJ2-5|once|TRBV5-4|.
TGTGCCAGCAGCCCGGAAGGCTTTTTAGAGACCCAGTACTTC
CASSPEGFLETQYF
>TRBJ1-5|.|TRBV7-9|TRBD1
TGTGCCAGCAGCCCTGGGACAGATCAGCCCCAGCATTTT
CASSPGTDQPQHF
>TRBJ2-3|.|TRBV5-1|TRBD2
TGCGCCAGCAGCTTGCCGCCTAGCGGGGGGACAGATACGCAGTATTTT
CASSLPPSGGTDTQYF
>TRBJ1-2|.|TRBV6-1|.
TGTGCCAGCAGTGACAGCTATGGCTACACCTTC
CASSDSYGYTF
>TRBJ2-7|.|TRBV4-1|.
TGCGCCAGCAGCCAAATGGACCCGGATCCCTCCTACGAGCAGTACTTC
CASSQMDPDPSYEQYF
>TRBJ1-6|.|TRBV6-2/TRBV6-3|.
TGTGCCAGCAGTTCGGTAGTTGCTGGGTTTAGGTCACCCCTCCACTTT
CASSSVVAGFRSPLHF
>TRBJ2-7|.|TRBV19|.
TGTGCCAGTAGTATTGGTATCTCCTACGAGCAGTACTTC
CASSIGISYEQYF
>TRBJ1-2|.|TRBV3-1/TRBV3-2|.
TGTGCCAGCAGCCCGCGGACACCGAACTATGGCTACACCTTC
CASSPRTPNYGYTF